Listed below are T cell receptor beta chains from one sample, sequenced in a study of molecular identifiers for immune sequencing clone quantification. Using its own MiXCR run on the PCR reads, TCRdb lists one record per CDR3 protein. Altogether some 650,000 distinct CDR3 sequences are present, 20% being singletons, with the ten largest covering roughly 0.83%. The sequencing sample was made of naive CD8+ T cells from blood, with Jurkat cell RNA spiked in. The receptors here all came from a human donor in good health. Some libraries in this study had Jurkat cell RNA spiked in. CDR3s include the opening cysteine and the closing phenylalanine or tryptophan. Each record gives: D gene, clone size, J gene, V gene, CDR3 protein, CDR3 DNA. A D gene is named only where the DNA matches it firmly. For some rows the clone size is stated as once, few or many, or as a class when expanded; others skip it.

D: -; size: many; J: TRBJ2-7; V: TRBV12-3/TRBV12-4; CDR3: CASSDEQGPAYEQYF; DNA: TGTGCCAGCAGCGATGAACAGGGTCCGGCCTACGAGCAGTACTTC
D: -; size: few; J: TRBJ2-5; V: TRBV19; CDR3: CASSIGAGIETQYF; DNA: TGTGCCAGTAGTATAGGGGCAGGGATAGAGACCCAGTACTTC
D: -; size: few; J: TRBJ1-1; V: TRBV4-1; CDR3: CASASGDSPAYSTEAFF; DNA: TGCGCCAGCGCCTCAGGGGACTCACCAGCCTACTCCACTGAAGCTTTCTTT
D: TRBD2; size: many; J: TRBJ2-2; V: TRBV9; CDR3: CASSVGRTSGYTGELFF; DNA: TGTGCCAGCAGCGTAGGGAGGACTAGCGGTTACACCGGGGAGCTGTTTTTT
D: -; size: few; J: TRBJ1-3; V: TRBV4-3; CDR3: CASSQDRSAGNTIYF; DNA: TGCGCCAGCAGCCAAGATCGCAGTGCTGGAAACACCATATATTTT
D: -; size: -; J: TRBJ1-4; V: TRBV15; CDR3: CATSSRDWINEKLFF; DNA: TGTGCCACCAGCAGCCGGGACTGGATTAATGAAAAACTGTTTTTT
D: -; size: once; J: TRBJ2-1; V: TRBV28; CDR3: CASSLFGDGQFF; DNA: TGTGCCAGCAGTTTATTTGGGGATGGGCAGTTCTTC
D: TRBD1; size: -; J: TRBJ2-1; V: TRBV29-1; CDR3: CSVGGTGEENEQFF; DNA: TGCAGCGTTGGCGGGACAGGGGAGGAGAATGAGCAGTTCTTC
D: -; size: many; J: TRBJ2-3; V: TRBV5-6; CDR3: CASSPRDTNTDTQYF; DNA: TGTGCCAGCAGCCCACGGGACACAAACACAGATACGCAGTATTTT
D: TRBD2; size: many; J: TRBJ2-5; V: TRBV27; CDR3: CASSSLGGEETQYF; DNA: TGTGCCAGCAGCTCCCTCGGGGGGGAAGAGACCCAGTACTTC
D: -; size: -; J: TRBJ2-1; V: TRBV6-1; CDR3: CASSDDPITDNEQFF; DNA: TGTGCCAGCAGCGACGACCCGATAACGGACAATGAGCAGTTCTTC
D: TRBD1; size: many; J: TRBJ1-2; V: TRBV12-3/TRBV12-4; CDR3: CASSHGQGIGYTF; DNA: TGTGCCAGCAGCCATGGACAGGGTATTGGCTACACCTTC
D: -; size: few; J: TRBJ2-1; V: TRBV4-3; CDR3: CASSQDTMLSSYNEQFF; DNA: TGCGCCAGCAGCCAAGATACGATGCTTAGCTCCTACAATGAGCAGTTCTTC
D: TRBD1; size: many; J: TRBJ2-7; V: TRBV16; CDR3: CASSQSASKTGDNYEQYF; DNA: TGTGCCAGCAGCCAATCAGCTTCAAAGACAGGGGACAATTACGAGCAGTACTTC
D: TRBD2; size: few; J: TRBJ2-3; V: TRBV19; CDR3: CASSISSGPDTQYF; DNA: TGTGCCAGTAGTATATCTAGCGGCCCAGATACGCAGTATTTT
D: TRBD2; size: many; J: TRBJ2-3; V: TRBV13; CDR3: CASSAGTSGMPGDTQYF; DNA: TGTGCCAGCAGTGCCGGGACTAGCGGGATGCCCGGGGATACGCAGTATTTT